The TCR beta chain under discussion was sequenced for a study of T cells in Graves' hyperthyroidism and ophthalmopathy. General study findings and limits: Through a model of 13 V-J features, ophthalmopathy was separated from stable hyperthyroidism. Progression to ophthalmopathy was predicted a median of approximately seven months early.

This clonotype was counted only a few times. Its antigen remains unknown. Amplification of TCR beta CDR3 regions was performed using RNA transcripts as template. Using the HTBI primer set, a first-round RT-PCR was run on the TCR CDR3. Using its own MiXCR run on the multiplex PCR reads, TCRdb lists one record per CDR3 protein. The sample yields 700,000 to 850,000 distinct CDR3 sequences, about a third seen once. Researchers barred patients who had uncontrolled infection, other autoimmune disease, pregnancy or lactation. Sequenced: blood. The receptor was isolated from a middle-aged woman with Graves' hyperthyroidism.

CDR3 DNA sequence: TGTGCCAGCAGTTTCCCAGCGGGGGGGCCAAACACCGGGGAGCTGTTTTTT. Its translation is CASSFPAGGPNTGELFF. The rearrangement links TRBV12-3 or TRBV12-4 to TRBJ2-2; TRBD2 matches 10 bases. The V gene end was trimmed by 3 bases and the J gene end by 2 bases; junction bases not matched to a gene: 6. The CDR3 runs 17 residues.